The present entry profiles one TCR beta chain with its context. This receptor's antigen is unknown. Qualities for individual bases were not recorded, and no much larger clone is one base off. TCRbeta CDR3 regions were amplified from genomic DNA using the immunoSEQ Assay, a bias-controlled multiplex PCR. As for the authors' bioinformatics: The number of nucleated cells in each sample was estimated from the amplification of reference gene primers within the assay. Sequence reads were collapsed and filtered to measure the absolute abundance of every unique TCRbeta CDR3 rearrangement. Productive Simpson clonality was computed per sample as the square root of Simpson's diversity index over productive rearrangements. The table comes from immuneACCESS by way of TCRdb, which keeps in-frame sequences with V and J called. Part of the clones is missing from these tables; in studies checked, under half for an unresolved V gene and the rest for unknown reasons. The DNA was the basis for D and trimming; V, J and clone size are from that table. The sample table holds under 300,000 clones, of which less than 85% were seen once. The top ten hold over 1.1% of the sample.

One collaborating source in Seattle enrolled patients while the patients were actively infected and followed the patients over time throughout the course of disease. Whole blood was collected in K2EDTA tubes by collaborating institutions according to the institutions' own protocols. Collaborator samples were shipped for TCRbeta analysis as frozen whole blood, isolated PBMCs, or DNA extracted from either sample type. Its CDR3 holds 13 amino acids, cysteine through phenylalanine. Only the CDR3 DNA stays, 39 bases, in frame from base 1. Per the germline V gene, SGHTA is the CDR1 and FQGNSA is the CDR2. V and J lose 2 bases and 1 base, and a span of 5 bases separates them. This specimen comes from a study of blood T cell repertoires in COVID-19 (dated by TCRdb to about 2020). A note on the overall study: The collaborator samples originated in the United States, Italy and Spain and spanned the acute and convalescent phases of COVID-19. The material from the prospective study consisted of cDNA or gDNA derived from T cells, B-cell-depleted T cells, or PBMCs. Deeply sampled blood TCRbeta repertoires from subjects exposed to, actively infected with, or recovered from COVID-19 were included in the dataset. A freely available public database, intended as a resource for researchers studying the immune response to SARS-CoV-2, is where the repertoires were released. Samples were obtained from the ongoing ImmuneRACE study (first 160 participants) and from about 1,300 subjects provided by 6 global collaborators. Sample metadata almost always included a de-identified subject ID, COVID-19 status, age in years and sex. Where HLA class I and class II types were available, the types were taken from metadata supplied by the sample provider, not from assay-based typing. What the work shows at the level of the full study, not this receptor alone: How much clinical and demographic metadata was included differed by source and by participant, and the metadata was provided uncurated.

The chain is encoded by TRBV7-2 joined to TRBJ1-1; the D gene lacks a confident call. The receptor was isolated from a human donor with COVID-19, enrolled during active disease. The donor label of this sample is uncertain. Sample: peripheral blood. The sequenced DNA: TGTGCCAGCAGCTTATACAGGAACACTGAAGCTTTCTTT. Translated, this is CASSLYRNTEAFF.